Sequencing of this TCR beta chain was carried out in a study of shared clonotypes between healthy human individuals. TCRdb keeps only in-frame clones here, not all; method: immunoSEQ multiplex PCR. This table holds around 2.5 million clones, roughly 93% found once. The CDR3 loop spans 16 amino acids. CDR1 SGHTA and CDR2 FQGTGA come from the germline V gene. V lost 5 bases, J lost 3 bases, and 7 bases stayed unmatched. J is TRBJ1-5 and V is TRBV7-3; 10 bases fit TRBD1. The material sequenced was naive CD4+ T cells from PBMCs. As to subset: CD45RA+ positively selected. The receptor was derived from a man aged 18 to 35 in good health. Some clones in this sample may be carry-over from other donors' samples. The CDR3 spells CASSPGQGGLNQPQHF. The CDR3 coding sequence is TGTGCCAGCAGCCCAGGACAGGGGGGACTCAATCAGCCCCAGCATTTT. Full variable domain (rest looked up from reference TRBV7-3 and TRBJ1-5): GAGVSQTPSNKVTEKGKYVELRCDPISGHTALYWYRQSLGQGPEFLIYFQGTGAADDSGLPNDRFFAVRPEGSVSTLKIQRTERGDSAVYLCASSPGQGGLNQPQHFGDGTRLSIL.